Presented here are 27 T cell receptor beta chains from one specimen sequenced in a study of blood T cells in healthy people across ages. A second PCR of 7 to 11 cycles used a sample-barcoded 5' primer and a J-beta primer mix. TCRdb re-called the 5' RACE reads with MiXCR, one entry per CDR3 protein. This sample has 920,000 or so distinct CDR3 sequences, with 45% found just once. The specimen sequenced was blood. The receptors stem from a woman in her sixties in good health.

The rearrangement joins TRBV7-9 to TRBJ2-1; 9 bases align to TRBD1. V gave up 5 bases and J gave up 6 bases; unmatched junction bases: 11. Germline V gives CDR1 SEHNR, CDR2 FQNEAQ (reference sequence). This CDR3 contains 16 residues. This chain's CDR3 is CASSRTGTGRFNEQFF. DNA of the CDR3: TGTGCCAGCAGCCGGACCGGGACAGGGCGTTTCAATGAGCAGTTCTTC.

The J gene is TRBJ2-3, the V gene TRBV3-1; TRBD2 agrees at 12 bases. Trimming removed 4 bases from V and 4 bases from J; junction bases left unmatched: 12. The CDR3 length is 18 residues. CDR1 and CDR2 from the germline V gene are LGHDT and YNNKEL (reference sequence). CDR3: CASSPALAGGPGADTQYF. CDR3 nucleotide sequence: TGTGCCAGCAGCCCGGCGCTAGCGGGAGGGCCCGGGGCAGATACGCAGTATTTT.

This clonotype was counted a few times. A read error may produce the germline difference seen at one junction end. CDR3 loop: CSARGTSGLSRETQYF. DNA for the CDR3: TGCAGTGCAAGAGGGACTAGCGGGTTGTCCAGAGAGACTCAGTACTTC. The rearrangement joins TRBV20-1 to TRBJ2-5, with 12 bases that match TRBD2. This CDR3 comprises 16 residues. Per germline, CDR1 DFQATT and CDR2 SNEGSKA (reference sequence).

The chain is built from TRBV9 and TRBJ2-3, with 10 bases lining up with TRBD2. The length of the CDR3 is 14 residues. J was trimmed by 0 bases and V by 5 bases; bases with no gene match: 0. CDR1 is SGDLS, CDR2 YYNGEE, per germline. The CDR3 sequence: CASRAGGSTDTQYF. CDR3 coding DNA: TGTGCCAGCAGAGCGGGAGGGAGCACAGATACGCAGTATTTT.

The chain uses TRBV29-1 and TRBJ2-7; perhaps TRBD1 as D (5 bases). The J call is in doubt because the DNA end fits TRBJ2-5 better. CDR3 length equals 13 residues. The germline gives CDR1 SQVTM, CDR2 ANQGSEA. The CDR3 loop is CGYLLTVQETQYF. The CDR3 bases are TGCGGCTACCTTCTGACAGTACAAGAGACCCAGTACTTC.

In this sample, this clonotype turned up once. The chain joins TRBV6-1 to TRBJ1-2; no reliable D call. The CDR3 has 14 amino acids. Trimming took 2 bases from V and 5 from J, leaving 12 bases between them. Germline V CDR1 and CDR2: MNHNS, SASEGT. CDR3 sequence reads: CASSESRGPYGYTF. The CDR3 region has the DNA TGTGCCAGCAGTGAAAGTAGAGGTCCTTATGGCTACACCTTC.

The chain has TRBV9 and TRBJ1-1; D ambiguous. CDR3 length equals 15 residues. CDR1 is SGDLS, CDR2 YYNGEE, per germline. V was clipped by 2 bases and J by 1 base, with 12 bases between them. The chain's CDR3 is CASSVDDKSNTEAFF. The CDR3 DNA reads TGTGCCAGCAGCGTCGATGACAAATCGAACACTGAAGCTTTCTTT.

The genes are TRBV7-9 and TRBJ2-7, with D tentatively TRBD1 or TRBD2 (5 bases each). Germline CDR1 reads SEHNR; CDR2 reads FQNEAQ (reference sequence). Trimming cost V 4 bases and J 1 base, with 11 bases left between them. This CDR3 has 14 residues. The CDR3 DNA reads TGTGCCAGCAGCTATCGGGACGGATCCTACGAGCAGTACTTC. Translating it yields CASSYRDGSYEQYF.

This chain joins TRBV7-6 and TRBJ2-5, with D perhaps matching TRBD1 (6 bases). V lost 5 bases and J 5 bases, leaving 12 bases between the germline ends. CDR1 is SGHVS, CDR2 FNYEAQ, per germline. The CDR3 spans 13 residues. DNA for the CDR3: TGTGCCAGCAGCCATCAGGGGTGGGAGACCCAGTACTTC. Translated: CASSHQGWETQYF.

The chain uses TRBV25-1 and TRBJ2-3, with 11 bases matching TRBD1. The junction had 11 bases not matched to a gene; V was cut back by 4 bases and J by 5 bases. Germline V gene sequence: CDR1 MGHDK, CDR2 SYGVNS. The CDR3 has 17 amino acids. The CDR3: CASSGPGTGGLVDTQYF. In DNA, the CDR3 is TGTGCCAGCAGTGGGCCCGGGACAGGGGGTTTGGTAGATACGCAGTATTTT.

The CDR3 sequence is CASSQFGTDTQYF. In nucleotides, the CDR3 is TGCGCCAGCAGCCAATTCGGGACAGATACGCAGTATTTT. The V and J genes are TRBV4-1 and TRBJ2-3; D is undetermined. The CDR3 extends over 13 amino acids. The V end lost 2 bases, the J end lost 3 bases, and 6 bases lay between the germline ends. Germline V gives CDR1 MGHRA, CDR2 YSYEKL.

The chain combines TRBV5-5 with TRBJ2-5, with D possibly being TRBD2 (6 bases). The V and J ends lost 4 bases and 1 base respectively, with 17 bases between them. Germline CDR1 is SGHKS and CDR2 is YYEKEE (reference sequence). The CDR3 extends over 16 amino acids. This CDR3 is CASSRIPRGSQETQYF. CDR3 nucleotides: TGTGCCAGCAGCCGTATCCCGCGGGGATCCCAAGAGACCCAGTACTTC. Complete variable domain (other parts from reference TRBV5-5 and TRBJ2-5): DAGVTQSPTHLIKTRGQQVTLRCSPISGHKSVSWYQQVLGQGPQFIFQYYEKEERGRGNFPDRFSARQFPNYSSELNVNALLLGDSALYLCASSRIPRGSQETQYFGPGTRLLVL.

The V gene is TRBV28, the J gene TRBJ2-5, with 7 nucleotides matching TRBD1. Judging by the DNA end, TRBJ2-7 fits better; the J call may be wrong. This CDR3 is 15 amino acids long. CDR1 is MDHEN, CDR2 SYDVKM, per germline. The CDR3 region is CASSLGTVSRYEQYF. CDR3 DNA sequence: TGTGCCAGCAGTCTCGGGACAGTGAGCCGATACGAGCAGTACTTC.

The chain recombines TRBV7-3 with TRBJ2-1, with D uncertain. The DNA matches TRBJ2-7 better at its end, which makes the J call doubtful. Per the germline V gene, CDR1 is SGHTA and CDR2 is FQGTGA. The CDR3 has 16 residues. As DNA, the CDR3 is TGTGCCAGCAGCCAAGGTGGTAAATTATCCTACAATGAGCAGTACTTC. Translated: CASSQGGKLSYNEQYF.

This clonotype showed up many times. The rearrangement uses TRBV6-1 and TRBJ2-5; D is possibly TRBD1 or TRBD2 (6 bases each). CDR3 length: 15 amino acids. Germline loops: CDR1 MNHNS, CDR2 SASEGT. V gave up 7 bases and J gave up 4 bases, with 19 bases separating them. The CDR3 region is CASNPGLSGAETQYF. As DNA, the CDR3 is TGTGCCAGCAATCCGGGACTCTCAGGGGCAGAGACCCAGTACTTC.

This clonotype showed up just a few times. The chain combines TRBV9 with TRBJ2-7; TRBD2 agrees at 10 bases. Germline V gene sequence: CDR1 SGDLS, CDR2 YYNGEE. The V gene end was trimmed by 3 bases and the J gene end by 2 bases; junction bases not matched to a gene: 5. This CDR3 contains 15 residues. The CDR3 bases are TGTGCCAGCAGCGCCGGGACTAGCGAAACCTACGAGCAGTACTTC. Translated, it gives CASSAGTSETYEQYF. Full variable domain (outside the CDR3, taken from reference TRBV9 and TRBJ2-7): DSGVTQTPKHLITATGQRVTLRCSPRSGDLSVYWYQQSLDQGLQFLIQYYNGEERAKGNILERFSAQQFPDLHSELNLSSLELGDSALYFCASSAGTSETYEQYFGPGTRLTVT.

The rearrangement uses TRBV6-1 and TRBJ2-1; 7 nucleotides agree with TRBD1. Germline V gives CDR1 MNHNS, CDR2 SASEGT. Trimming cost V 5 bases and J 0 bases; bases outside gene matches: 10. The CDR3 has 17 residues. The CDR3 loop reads CASSKGTARISYNEQFF. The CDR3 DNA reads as TGTGCCAGCAGTAAGGGGACAGCCCGAATCTCCTACAATGAGCAGTTCTTC.

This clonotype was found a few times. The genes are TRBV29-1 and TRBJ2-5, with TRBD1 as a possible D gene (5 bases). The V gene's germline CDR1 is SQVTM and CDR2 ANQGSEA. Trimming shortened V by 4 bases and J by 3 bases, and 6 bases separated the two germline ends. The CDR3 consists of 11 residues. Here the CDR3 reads CSVVGEETQYF. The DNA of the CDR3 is TGCAGCGTTGTAGGGGAAGAGACCCAGTACTTC.

Here the CDR3 reads CASSLASGHSSYNEQFF. DNA for the CDR3: TGCGCCAGCAGCTTGGCCTCGGGCCATAGCTCCTACAATGAGCAGTTCTTC. V usage is TRBV5-1 and J usage is TRBJ2-1; no firm D call. The CDR3 is made up of 17 amino acids. Trimming left V 0 bases short and J 0 bases short, with 13 bases between. The germline V gene encodes CDR1 SGHRS and CDR2 YFSETQ. The full variable domain, with the rest looked up from reference TRBV5-1 and TRBJ2-1, is KAGVTQTPRYLIKTRGQQVTLSCSPISGHRSVSWYQQTPGQGLQFLFEYFSETQRNKGNFPGRFSGRQFSNSRSEMNVSTLELGDSALYLCASSLASGHSSYNEQFFGPGTRLTVL.

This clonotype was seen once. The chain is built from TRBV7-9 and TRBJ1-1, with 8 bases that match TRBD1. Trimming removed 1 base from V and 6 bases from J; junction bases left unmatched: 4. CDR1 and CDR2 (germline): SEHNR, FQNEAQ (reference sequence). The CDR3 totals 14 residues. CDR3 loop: CASSLVMGQAEAFF. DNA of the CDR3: TGTGCCAGCAGCTTAGTAATGGGACAGGCTGAAGCTTTCTTT.

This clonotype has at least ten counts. CDR3 residues: CASSLVGQNEQYF. DNA for the CDR3: TGTGCCAGCAGCTTAGTTGGCCAAAACGAGCAGTACTTC. J is TRBJ2-7 and V is TRBV11-2; D remains unclear. The CDR3 is 13 amino acids. V was pared by 1 base and J by 5 bases, with 9 bases between. Germline CDR1 is SGHAT and CDR2 is FQNNGV.

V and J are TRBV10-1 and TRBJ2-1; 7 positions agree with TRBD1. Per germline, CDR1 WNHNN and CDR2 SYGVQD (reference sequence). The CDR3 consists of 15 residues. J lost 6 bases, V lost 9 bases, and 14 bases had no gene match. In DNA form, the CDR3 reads TGCGCCAGTTCGGGACAGTCTTCGCTGTTCAATGAGCAGTTCTTC. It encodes CASSGQSSLFNEQFF.

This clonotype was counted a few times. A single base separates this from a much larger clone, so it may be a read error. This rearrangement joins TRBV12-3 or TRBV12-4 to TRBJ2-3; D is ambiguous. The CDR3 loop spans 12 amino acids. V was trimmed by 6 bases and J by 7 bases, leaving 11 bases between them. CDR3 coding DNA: TGTGCCAGCAGACGCAGTGGTAATACGCAGTATTTT. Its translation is CASRRSGNTQYF.

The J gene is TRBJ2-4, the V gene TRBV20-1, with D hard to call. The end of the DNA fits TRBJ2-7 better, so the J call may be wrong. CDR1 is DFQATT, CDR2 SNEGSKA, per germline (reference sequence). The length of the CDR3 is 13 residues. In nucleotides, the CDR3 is TGCAGTGCTAGCTTCGGCGGTGGGTACGAGCAGTACTTC. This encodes CSASFGGGYEQYF.

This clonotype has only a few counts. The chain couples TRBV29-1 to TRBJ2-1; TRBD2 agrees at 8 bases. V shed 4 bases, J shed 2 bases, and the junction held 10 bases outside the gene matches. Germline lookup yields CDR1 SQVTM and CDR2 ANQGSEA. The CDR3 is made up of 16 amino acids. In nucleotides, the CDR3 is TGCAGCGTTGGGACGAGTAGCGGGAAGACCTACAATGAGCAGTTCTTC. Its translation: CSVGTSSGKTYNEQFF.

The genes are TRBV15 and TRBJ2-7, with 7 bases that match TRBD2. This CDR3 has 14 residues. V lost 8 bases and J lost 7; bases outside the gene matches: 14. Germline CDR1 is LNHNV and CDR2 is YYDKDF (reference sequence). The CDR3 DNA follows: TGTGCCACCGGGCACAGCGGGGCCTACGATGAGCAGTACTTC. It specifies CATGHSGAYDEQYF.

CDR3 coding DNA: TGCAGTGCATGGACTAGCGGGGGGCGGGAGCAGTACTTC. Amino acids: CSAWTSGGREQYF. The chain is built from TRBV20-1 and TRBJ2-4; 14 bases fit TRBD2. V shed 6 bases, J shed 13 bases, and the junction held 8 bases outside the gene matches. CDR1 and CDR2 (germline): DFQATT, SNEGSKA (reference sequence). The CDR3 sequence is 13 residues long.